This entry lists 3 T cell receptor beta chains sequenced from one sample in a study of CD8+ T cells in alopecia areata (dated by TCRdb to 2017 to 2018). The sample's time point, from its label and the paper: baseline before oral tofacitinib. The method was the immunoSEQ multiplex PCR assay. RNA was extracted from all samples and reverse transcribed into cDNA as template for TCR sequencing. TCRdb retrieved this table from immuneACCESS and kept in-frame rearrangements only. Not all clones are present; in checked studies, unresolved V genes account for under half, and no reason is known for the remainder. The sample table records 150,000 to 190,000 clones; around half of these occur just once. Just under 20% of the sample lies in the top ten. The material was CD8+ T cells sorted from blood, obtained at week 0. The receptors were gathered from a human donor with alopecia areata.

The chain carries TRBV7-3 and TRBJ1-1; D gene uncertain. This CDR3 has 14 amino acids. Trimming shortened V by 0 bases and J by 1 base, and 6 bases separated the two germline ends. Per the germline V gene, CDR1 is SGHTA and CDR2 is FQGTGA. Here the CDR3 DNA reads TGTGCCAGCAGCTTAACCGGGAGGAACACTGAAGCTTTCTTT. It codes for CASSLTGRNTEAFF.

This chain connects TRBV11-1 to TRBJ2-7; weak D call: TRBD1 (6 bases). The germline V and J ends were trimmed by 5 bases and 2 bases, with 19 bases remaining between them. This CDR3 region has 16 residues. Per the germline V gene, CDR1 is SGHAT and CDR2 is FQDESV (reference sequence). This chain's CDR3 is CASSDPTGLNPYEQYF. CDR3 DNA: TGTGCCAGCAGCGACCCTACAGGGCTGAATCCCTACGAGCAGTACTTC.

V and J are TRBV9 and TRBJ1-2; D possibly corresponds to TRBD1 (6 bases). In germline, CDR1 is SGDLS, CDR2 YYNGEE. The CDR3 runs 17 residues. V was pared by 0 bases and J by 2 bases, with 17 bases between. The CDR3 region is CASSVVSRGQSNYGYTF. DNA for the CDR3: TGTGCCAGCAGCGTAGTGTCGAGAGGACAGTCGAACTATGGCTACACCTTC.